The sequence of this T cell receptor (beta chain) was determined in a study of vaccination effects on CD4 cells after COVID-19. To note about this clone: Its antigen is undetermined.

ViraFEST assay sequencing came after antigen-specific CD4+ T cells were expanded with viral peptide pools. After more than 9 days in culture, the CD4+ T cells were isolated. Each participant was given two doses of one vaccine (BNT162b2 or mRNA-1273). With 7.5 to 10 ug/ml peptides and around 9.6 IU/ml IL-2, 2 million or so PBMC per well were cultured. Only in-frame clones appear in the TCRdb table, and some are missing; sequencing was by immunoSEQ multiplex PCR. This table holds about 22,000 clones, around 70% found once. The CDR3 has 18 amino acids. In germline, CDR1 is SNHLY, CDR2 FYNNEI. V lost 1 base and J 6 bases, leaving 21 bases between the germline ends.

The chain carries TRBV2 and TRBJ2-2; D possibly corresponds to TRBD2 (6 bases). The sequencing here drew on CD4+ T cells from PBMCs cultured with HCoV-NL63 spike peptides, taken after COVID-19 vaccination. This TCR was sampled from a human donor who received a COVID-19 vaccine. The CDR3 here is CASSEGVGLAGRPGELFF. CDR3 in DNA: TGTGCCAGCAGTGAAGGCGTTGGATTGGCGGGAAGGCCCGGGGAGCTGTTTTTT.